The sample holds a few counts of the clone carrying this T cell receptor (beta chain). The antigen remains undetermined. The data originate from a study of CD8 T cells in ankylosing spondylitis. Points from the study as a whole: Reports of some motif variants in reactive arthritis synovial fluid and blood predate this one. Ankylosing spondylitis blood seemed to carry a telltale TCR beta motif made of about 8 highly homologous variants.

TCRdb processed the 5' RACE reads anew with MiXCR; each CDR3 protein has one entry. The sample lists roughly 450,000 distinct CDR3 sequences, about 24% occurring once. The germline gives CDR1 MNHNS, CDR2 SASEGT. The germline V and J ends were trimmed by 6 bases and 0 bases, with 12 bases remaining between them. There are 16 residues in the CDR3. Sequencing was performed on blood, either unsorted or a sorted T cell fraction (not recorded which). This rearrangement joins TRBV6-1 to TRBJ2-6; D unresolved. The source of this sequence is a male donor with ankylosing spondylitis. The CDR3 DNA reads TGTGCCAGCAGAGCCGGGTTAAACTCTGGGGCCAACGTCCTGACTTTC. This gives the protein CASRAGLNSGANVLTF.